This paragraph reports one TCR beta chain. The sample belongs to a study of blood T cell repertoires in COVID-19. Study-level information: T cells, B-cell-depleted T cells, or PBMCs provided the cDNA or gDNA that served as material.

Original methodology: Reference gene primer amplification gave estimated nucleated cell counts. TCRdb's copy holds only in-frame clones and misses some; the assay was immunoSEQ multiplex PCR. V and J calls and clone size are as listed in that table; D and trimming were resolved from the DNA. In the table there are about 240,000 clones, around 86% of which are singletons. V was clipped by 6 bases and J by 0 bases; unmatched bases: 3. Germline loops: CDR1 SNHLY, CDR2 FYNNEI. This CDR3 has 16 residues. Sequenced input: PBMCs or T cells enriched from blood (not recorded which). This TCR derives from a woman aged 40 to 50 with acute COVID-19. V is TRBV2 and J is TRBJ1-6; 9 nucleotides line up with TRBD1. CDR3 loop: CASRGTGSSYNSPLHF. CDR3 coding DNA: TGTGCCAGCAGGGGGACAGGGAGCTCCTATAATTCACCCCTCCACTTT. The variable domain in full, with the rest retrieved from reference TRBV2 and TRBJ1-6, is EPEVTQTPSHQVTQMGQEVILRCVPISNHLYFYWYRQILGQKVEFLVSFYNNEISEKSEIFDDQFSVERPDGSNFTLKIRSTKLEDSAMYFCASRGTGSSYNSPLHFGNGTRLTVT.